The 20 T cell receptor beta chains below were found in one sample sequenced in a study of cytomegalovirus exposure and HLA in healthy donors. The primer mix had 60 Vbeta and 13 Jbeta primers. Repertoires were generated with immunoSEQ multiplex PCR, while TCRdb's copy carries only in-frame clones and drops some. The sample lists 77,000 or so clones; over 70% were seen once. Sequencing input: PBMCs. The receptors originated from a woman aged 35 to 49 in good health and CMV-seronegative.

J is TRBJ2-3 and V is TRBV13; 7 positions match TRBD2. The length of the CDR3 is 14 residues. In germline, CDR1 is PRHDT, CDR2 FYEKMQ (reference sequence). Trimming cost V 3 bases and J 4 bases; bases outside gene matches: 4. The CDR3 nucleotides are TGTGCCAGCAGCTTGGAAGCGGGGCCAGATACGCAGTATTTT. It translates to CASSLEAGPDTQYF.

This chain joins TRBV2 and TRBJ1-4; 8 bases line up with TRBD1. J gave up 6 bases and V 7 bases, and 10 bases lay outside the gene matches. This CDR3 has 15 amino acids. The germline V gene has CDR1 SNHLY and CDR2 FYNNEI. CDR3 in amino acids: CASTRLQGADEKLFF. DNA for the CDR3: TGTGCCAGCACCAGATTGCAGGGGGCAGATGAAAAACTGTTTTTT.

V is TRBV5-1 and J is TRBJ2-7; 7 positions agree with TRBD1. The CDR3 sequence is 13 residues long. Germline values: CDR1 SGHRS, CDR2 YFSETQ. Trimming cost V 4 bases and J 0 bases; bases outside gene matches: 1. The CDR3 spells CASSRQGSYEQYF. The CDR3 nucleotides are TGCGCCAGCAGCCGACAGGGCTCCTACGAGCAGTACTTC.

Note on this clone: A junction boundary mismatches the germline segment, possibly from a read error. The chain is built from TRBV11-2 and TRBJ2-1; TRBD1 aligns across 8 bases. Germline lookup yields CDR1 SGHAT and CDR2 FQNNGV. The CDR3 is 15 residues long. Here the CDR3 reads CASSLDRGFGNEQFF. The CDR3, as DNA: TGTGCCAGCAGCCTAGACAGGGGATTTGGAAATGAGCAGTTCTTC.

This clone appeared a few times. The chain joins TRBV19 to TRBJ1-1; 7 bases map to TRBD1. With 5 bases clipped from V and 6 bases from J, the junction kept 9 bases outside the gene matches. Germline CDR1 and CDR2: LNHDA and SQIVND (reference sequence). The CDR3 has 14 residues. The CDR3 region has the DNA TGTGCCAGTAGTCAAACAGGGGCCGTCGCTGAAGCTTTCTTT. Its protein product is CASSQTGAVAEAFF.

V usage is TRBV18 and J usage is TRBJ2-2; TRBD2 aligns across 11 bases. The CDR3 consists of 14 residues. Germline CDR1 is KGHSH and CDR2 is LQKENI. The trim removed 3 bases at V and 7 bases at J, leaving 1 base unmatched. Here the CDR3 DNA reads TGTGCCAGCTCACCCGGGACTAGCGGCGGGGAGCTGTTTTTT. Protein sequence: CASSPGTSGGELFF. Based on the CDR3 plus reference TRBV18 and TRBJ2-2, the full variable domain is NAGVMQNPRHLVRRRGQEARLRCSPMKGHSHVYWYRQLPEEGLKFMVYLQKENIIDESGMPKERFSAEFPKEGPSILRIQQVVRGDSAAYFCASSPGTSGGELFFGEGSRLTVL.

The chain employs TRBV7-8 and TRBJ2-5; 7 bases are shared with TRBD1. This CDR3 has 13 residues. V gave up 4 bases and J gave up 2 bases; unmatched junction bases: 1. CDR1 is SGHVS and CDR2 is FQNEAQ in the germline V gene. The CDR3 region is CASSSGQQETQYF. The CDR3 DNA is TGTGCCAGCAGCTCGGGACAGCAAGAGACCCAGTACTTC. Full variable domain (remainder filled in from reference TRBV7-8 and TRBJ2-5): GAGVSQSPRYKVAKRGQDVALRCDPISGHVSLFWYQQALGQGPEFLTYFQNEAQLDKSGLPSDRFFAERPEGSVSTLKIQRTQQEDSAVYLCASSSGQQETQYFGPGTRLLVL.

The V and J genes are TRBV6-5 and TRBJ1-5; D remains unclear. Trimming cost V 0 bases and J 6 bases, with 9 bases left between them. There are 14 residues in the CDR3. The germline gives CDR1 MNHEY, CDR2 SVGAGI. The CDR3 reads CASSYSSSGQPQHF. Here the CDR3 DNA reads TGTGCCAGCAGTTACTCGAGTTCTGGTCAGCCCCAGCATTTT.

The chain employs TRBV7-7 and TRBJ2-2; 9 bases align to TRBD2. Germline V gives CDR1 SSHAT, CDR2 FNYEAQ (reference sequence). J gave up 0 bases and V 0 bases, and 8 bases lay outside the gene matches. This CDR3 contains 19 residues. The CDR3 sequence is CASSLALLAGRSNTGELFF. CDR3 nucleotide sequence: TGTGCCAGCAGCTTAGCGTTACTAGCGGGTCGATCGAACACCGGGGAGCTGTTTTTT.

This clone was picked up a small number of times. V usage is TRBV5-1 and J usage is TRBJ2-3; D not resolved. The germline V and J ends were trimmed by 2 bases and 1 base, with 5 bases remaining between them. Germline V gives CDR1 SGHRS, CDR2 YFSETQ. This CDR3 is 13 amino acids long. CDR3 sequence (DNA): TGCGCCAGCAGCTTAATAGGCACAGATACGCAGTATTTT. Its translation is CASSLIGTDTQYF.

The V gene is TRBV7-9, the J gene TRBJ1-2, with a weak D call TRBD1 (5 bases). V was shortened by 4 bases and J by 7 bases, with 19 bases between the two germline ends. CDR1 is SEHNR and CDR2 is FQNEAQ in the germline V gene (reference sequence). CDR3 length equals 15 residues. CDR3 in DNA: TGTGCCAGCAGCTCCCGCAGACAGTCGCTGGGTGGCTACACCTTC. Its protein is CASSSRRQSLGGYTF.

A few counts support this clone. Compared with germline, one end of the junction differs, possibly owing to a read error. The J gene is TRBJ1-1, the V gene TRBV30, with D perhaps matching TRBD1 (5 bases). CDR1 and CDR2 (germline): GTSNPN, SVGIG (reference sequence). This CDR3 contains 11 residues. Written as DNA, the CDR3 is TGTGCCTGGAGTCCTATCAGGGAAGCTCTCTTT. This gives the protein CAWSPIREALF.

The J gene is TRBJ2-2, the V gene TRBV7-2; D may be TRBD2 (5 bases). The CDR3 length is 18 residues. The germline V gene encodes CDR1 SGHTA and CDR2 FQGNSA. V lost 2 bases to trimming and J lost 7 bases, with 23 bases between them. DNA for the CDR3: TGTGCCAGCAGCTTAAAAAGAGGGCCTAGATCGGGTATCGGGGAGCTGTTTTTT. Protein sequence: CASSLKRGPRSGIGELFF.

The chain couples TRBV5-1 to TRBJ2-2; TRBD2 might be the D (6 bases). The CDR3 is 15 amino acids. The V and J ends lost 5 bases and 3 bases respectively, with 14 bases between them. Germline values: CDR1 SGHRS, CDR2 YFSETQ. CDR3 amino acids: CASSVGGGDTGELFF. The CDR3 DNA reads TGCGCCAGCAGTGTGGGGGGAGGAGACACCGGGGAGCTGTTTTTT.

The chain carries TRBV9 and TRBJ2-1; D is undetermined. Germline CDR1 and CDR2: SGDLS and YYNGEE. The CDR3 spans 15 residues. V dropped 0 bases and J dropped 2 bases, with 9 bases sitting between them. The CDR3 spells CASSVGGLAYNEQFF. In nucleotides, the CDR3 is TGTGCCAGCAGCGTAGGCGGCCTCGCCTACAATGAGCAGTTCTTC.

This sequence joins TRBV30 and TRBJ2-3, with no clear D. Germline loops: CDR1 GTSNPN, CDR2 SVGIG (reference sequence). V was clipped by 1 base and J by 5 bases, with 4 bases between them. The CDR3 consists of 11 residues. The DNA of the CDR3 is TGTGCCTGGAGTGGTAGAGATACGCAGTATTTT. It yields the protein CAWSGRDTQYF.

Comments on this clone: The same CDR3 is also encoded by other DNA sequences in this sample. The rearrangement links TRBV10-3 to TRBJ2-7; TRBD1 is a possible D gene (6 bases). The CDR3 is 14 amino acids. Germline loops: CDR1 ENHRY, CDR2 SYGVKD. The V end was cut by 3 bases, the J end by 0 bases, with 9 bases between. CDR3: CAISDRGDSYEQYF. CDR3 coding DNA: TGTGCCATCAGTGACAGGGGTGACTCCTACGAGCAGTACTTC.

The chain recombines TRBV5-1 with TRBJ1-1, with no clear D. CDR1 is SGHRS, CDR2 YFSETQ, per germline. The CDR3 runs to 12 residues. Between the trimmed V and J ends, which lost 4 bases and 5 bases, there was a span of 9 bases. CDR3 protein: CASSGQKTEAFF. CDR3 DNA: TGCGCCAGCAGCGGTCAGAAGACTGAAGCTTTCTTT. Complete variable domain (other parts from reference TRBV5-1 and TRBJ1-1): KAGVTQTPRYLIKTRGQQVTLSCSPISGHRSVSWYQQTPGQGLQFLFEYFSETQRNKGNFPGRFSGRQFSNSRSEMNVSTLELGDSALYLCASSGQKTEAFFGQGTRLTVV.

V is TRBV29-1 and J is TRBJ2-3; 8 bases fit TRBD1. Germline CDR1 and CDR2: SQVTM and ANQGSEA. The CDR3 extends over 13 amino acids. The V gene end was trimmed by 7 bases and the J gene end by 4 bases; junction bases not matched to a gene: 7. CDR3 sequence reads: CSADRVVADTQYF. CDR3 in DNA: TGCAGCGCGGACAGGGTGGTCGCAGATACGCAGTATTTT.

This clone came up a few times. The chain couples TRBV2 to TRBJ2-7, with 8 bases aligning to TRBD2. The CDR3 sequence is 13 residues long. With 6 bases clipped from V and 1 base from J, the junction kept 2 bases outside the gene matches. Per germline, CDR1 SNHLY and CDR2 FYNNEI. The CDR3 DNA sequence: TGTGCCAGCAGAACTAGCGGTTCCTACGAGCAGTACTTC. Its translation: CASRTSGSYEQYF.